This T cell receptor beta chain was recorded in a study of long-term antiretroviral therapy in people with HIV. Each contributor possessed a minimum of one pre-ART and a minimum of two post-ART PBMC samples. Version v3.0 of the immunoSEQ assay ran at survey level. Per-sample TRB depth target: 40,000-50,000 T-cell genomes. Libraries were prepared by immunoSEQ multiplex PCR; TCRdb keeps only in-frame clonotypes and omits some of them. This repertoire shows 15,000 to 20,000 clones, about 91% found once; its top ten account for about 9%. Study-wide points: HIV repertoires spanned tighter CDR3 length ranges than controls did.

Germline CDR1 and CDR2: MDHEN and SYDVKM. The germline V and J ends were trimmed by 7 bases and 0 bases, with 11 bases remaining between them. The CDR3 runs 14 residues. With respect to this clone: Its antigen is not identified.

The sequencing here drew on unsorted PBMCs, taken 0.3 years after starting antiretroviral therapy. The clonotype comes from a man aged 55 to 69 with HIV. The chain recombines TRBV28 with TRBJ2-3; TRBD1 is a possible D gene (5 bases). The CDR3 nucleotides are TGTGCCAGCACCGCAGGGCAGAGCACAGATACGCAGTATTTT. Its protein is CASTAGQSTDTQYF.